This record looks at one T cell receptor beta chain sequence and its context. This record belongs to a study of shared clonotypes between healthy human individuals. The assay was immunoSEQ multiplex PCR, and TCRdb's table has in-frame clones only and misses some. The data contain approximately 2.5 million clones, approximately 90% of them seen just once; the ten biggest clones take up over 0.12%. CDR3 length: 17 residues. V lost 4 bases and J 6 bases, leaving 23 bases between the germline ends. Germline CDR1 MGHRA, CDR2 YSYEKL. Sequences were obtained from naive CD4+ T cells sorted from blood. The subset is: CD45RA+ positively selected. This receptor was identified in a man aged 18 to 29 in good health. This chain uses TRBV4-1 with TRBJ2-3; D possibly corresponds to TRBD2 (7 bases). The CDR3 bases are TGCGCCAGCAGCCCCCTCGAAAGAGGGGGGGCAGTGGATACGCAGTATTTT. Residues: CASSPLERGGAVDTQYF.